Sequencing of this T cell receptor (beta chain) was carried out in a study of T cells in narcolepsy. The method was immunoSEQ multiplex PCR; TCRdb's version includes in-frame clones alone and lacks a portion of them. The sample carries approximately 25,000 clones, less than 70% recorded once. This clone occurred a few times. CDR3 size: 14 residues. The germline V and J ends were trimmed by 5 bases and 7 bases, with 15 bases remaining between them. Per the germline V gene, CDR1 is MNHGY and CDR2 is SAAAGT. The sequencing sample was made of memory (CD45RA-) CD4+ T cells from blood. The sequence derives from a human donor in good health. The rearrangement uses TRBV6-8 and TRBJ1-5, with D unresolved. CDR3 in amino acids: CASSELSSRQPQHF. The CDR3 DNA reads TGTGCCAGCAGTGAACTAAGTTCTCGACAGCCCCAGCATTTT.